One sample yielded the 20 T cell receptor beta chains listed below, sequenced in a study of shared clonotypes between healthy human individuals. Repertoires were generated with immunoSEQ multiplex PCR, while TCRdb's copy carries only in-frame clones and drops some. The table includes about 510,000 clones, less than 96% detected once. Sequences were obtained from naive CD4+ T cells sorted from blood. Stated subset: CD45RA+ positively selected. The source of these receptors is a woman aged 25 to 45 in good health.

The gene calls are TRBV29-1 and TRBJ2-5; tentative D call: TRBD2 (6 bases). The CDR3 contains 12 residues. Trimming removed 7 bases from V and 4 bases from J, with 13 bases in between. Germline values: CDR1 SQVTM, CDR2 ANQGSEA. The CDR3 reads CSARESVETQYF. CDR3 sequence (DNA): TGCAGCGCCCGGGAGTCGGTAGAGACCCAGTACTTC. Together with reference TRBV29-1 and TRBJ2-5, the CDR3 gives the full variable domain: SAVISQKPSRDICQRGTSLTIQCQVDSQVTMMFWYRQQPGQSLTLIATANQGSEATYESGFVIDKFPISRPNLTFSTLTVSNMSPEDSSIYLCSARESVETQYFGPGTRLLVL.

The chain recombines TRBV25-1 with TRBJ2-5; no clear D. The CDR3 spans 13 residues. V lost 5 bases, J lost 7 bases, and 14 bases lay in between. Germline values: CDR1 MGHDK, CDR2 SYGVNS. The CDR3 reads CASSRAGIGTQYF. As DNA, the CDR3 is TGTGCCAGCAGTCGAGCCGGTATAGGGACCCAGTACTTC. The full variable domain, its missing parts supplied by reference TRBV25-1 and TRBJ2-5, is EADIYQTPRYLVIGTGKKITLECSQTMGHDKMYWYQQDPGMELHLIHYSYGVNSTEKGDLSSESTVSRIRTEHFPLTLESARPSHTSQYLCASSRAGIGTQYFGPGTRLLVL.

In DNA, the CDR3 is TGTGCCAGCAGTAGAGACGGGGGGGAGACCCAGTACTTC. Its protein is CASSRDGGETQYF. The chain is built from TRBV6-4 and TRBJ2-5; 7 bases are a match to TRBD2. V lost 5 bases to trimming and J lost 5 bases; unmatched junction nucleotides: 5. The CDR3 sequence is 13 residues long. The germline CDR1 and CDR2 sequences are MRHNA and SNTAGT.

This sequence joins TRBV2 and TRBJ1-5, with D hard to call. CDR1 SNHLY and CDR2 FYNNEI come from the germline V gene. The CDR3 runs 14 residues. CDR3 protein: CAQSRGMGDQPQHF. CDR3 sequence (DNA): TGTGCTCAGTCCAGAGGAATGGGCGATCAGCCCCAGCATTTT. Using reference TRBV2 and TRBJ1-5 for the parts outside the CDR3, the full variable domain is EPEVTQTPSHQVTQMGQEVILRCVPISNHLYFYWYRQILGQKVEFLVSFYNNEISEKSEIFDDQFSVERPDGSNFTLKIRSTKLEDSAMYFCAQSRGMGDQPQHFGDGTRLSIL.

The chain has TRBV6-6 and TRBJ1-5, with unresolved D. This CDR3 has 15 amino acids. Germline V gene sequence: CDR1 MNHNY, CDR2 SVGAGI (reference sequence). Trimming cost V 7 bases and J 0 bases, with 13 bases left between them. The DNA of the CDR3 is TGTGCCAGCAAACGACTCGGTGATAGCAATCAGCCCCAGCATTTT. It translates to CASKRLGDSNQPQHF.

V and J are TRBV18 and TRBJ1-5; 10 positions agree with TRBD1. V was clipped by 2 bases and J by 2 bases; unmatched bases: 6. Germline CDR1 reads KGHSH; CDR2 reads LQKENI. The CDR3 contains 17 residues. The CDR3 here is CASSPKTGGRGNQPQHF. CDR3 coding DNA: TGTGCCAGCTCACCAAAGACAGGGGGCCGCGGCAATCAGCCCCAGCATTTT.

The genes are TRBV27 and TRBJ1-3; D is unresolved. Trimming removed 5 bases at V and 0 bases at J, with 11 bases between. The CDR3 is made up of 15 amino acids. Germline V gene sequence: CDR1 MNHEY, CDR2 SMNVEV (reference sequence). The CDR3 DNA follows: TGTGCCAGCAGTCGAAAGATGAGCTCTGGAAACACCATATATTTT. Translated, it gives CASSRKMSSGNTIYF.

The CDR3 loop reads CASRDRGLDNEQFF. CDR3 nucleotide sequence: TGTGCCAGCCGGGACAGGGGGCTCGACAATGAGCAGTTCTTC. V usage is TRBV19 and J usage is TRBJ2-1; 12 bases are a match to TRBD1. Germline loops: CDR1 LNHDA, CDR2 SQIVND (reference sequence). V shed 9 bases, J shed 5 bases, and the junction held 5 bases outside the gene matches. The CDR3 totals 14 residues. The whole variable domain, remainder taken from reference TRBV19 and TRBJ2-1, is DGGITQSPKYLFRKEGQNVTLSCEQNLNHDAMYWYRQDPGQGLRLIYYSQIVNDFQKGDIAEGYSVSREKKESFPLTVTSAQKNPTAFYLCASRDRGLDNEQFFGPGTRLTVL.

CDR3 amino acids: CVRSPGAGPEVYYEQYF. CDR3 DNA sequence: TGTGTCAGAAGTCCAGGCGCAGGGCCAGAAGTTTACTACGAGCAGTACTTC. This rearrangement joins TRBV7-5 to TRBJ2-7; the table gives TRBD1 as D, unverified against the DNA. TRBV7-5 is shown as a pseudogene. The CDR3 totals 17 residues.

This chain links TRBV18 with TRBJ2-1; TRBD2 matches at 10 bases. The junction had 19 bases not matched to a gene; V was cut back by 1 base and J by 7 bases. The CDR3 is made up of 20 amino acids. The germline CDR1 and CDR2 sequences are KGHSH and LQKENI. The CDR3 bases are TGTGCCAGCTCACCACGGTATGCAGGGACCGTAGCGGGAGGAGGAAATGAGCAGTTCTTC. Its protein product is CASSPRYAGTVAGGGNEQFF.

The CDR3 DNA sequence: TGTGCCAGCAGTTTAGGACCTAGACAGGGCTCCTACGAGCAGTACTTC. Translation: CASSLGPRQGSYEQYF. V gene TRBV27 combines with J gene TRBJ2-7, with 7 nucleotides matching TRBD1. CDR3 length: 16 amino acids. J gave up 0 bases and V 2 bases, and 7 bases lay outside the gene matches. Germline CDR1 reads MNHEY; CDR2 reads SMNVEV (reference sequence).

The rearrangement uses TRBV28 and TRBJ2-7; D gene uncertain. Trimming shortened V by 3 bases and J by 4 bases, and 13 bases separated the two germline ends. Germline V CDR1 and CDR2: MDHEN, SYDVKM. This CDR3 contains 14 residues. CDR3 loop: CASSFRPNRYEQYF. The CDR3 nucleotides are TGTGCCAGCAGTTTTCGTCCCAATCGATACGAGCAGTACTTC.

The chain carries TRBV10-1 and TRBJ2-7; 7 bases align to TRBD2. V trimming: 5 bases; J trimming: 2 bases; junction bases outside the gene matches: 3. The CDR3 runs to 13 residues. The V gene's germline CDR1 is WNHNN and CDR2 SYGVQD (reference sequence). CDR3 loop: CASSSGVTYEQYF. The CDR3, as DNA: TGCGCCAGCAGTAGCGGGGTGACCTACGAGCAGTACTTC.

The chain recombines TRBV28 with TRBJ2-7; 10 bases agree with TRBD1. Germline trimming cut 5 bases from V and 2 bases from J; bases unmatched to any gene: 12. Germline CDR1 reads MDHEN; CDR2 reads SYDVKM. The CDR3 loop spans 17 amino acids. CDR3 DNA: TGTGCCAGCAGTCCCGGACAGGGGGTGCTTAAGGCCTACGAGCAGTACTTC. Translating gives CASSPGQGVLKAYEQYF.

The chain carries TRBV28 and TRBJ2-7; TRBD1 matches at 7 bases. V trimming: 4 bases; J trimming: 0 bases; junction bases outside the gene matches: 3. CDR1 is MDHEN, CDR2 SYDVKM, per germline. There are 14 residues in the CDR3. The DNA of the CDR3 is TGTGCCAGCAGTTGGGACAGACTCTCCTACGAGCAGTACTTC. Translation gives CASSWDRLSYEQYF.

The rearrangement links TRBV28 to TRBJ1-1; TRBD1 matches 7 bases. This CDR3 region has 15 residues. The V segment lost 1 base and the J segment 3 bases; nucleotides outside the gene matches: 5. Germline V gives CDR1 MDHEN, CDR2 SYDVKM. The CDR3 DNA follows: TGTGCCAGCAGTTTATTCGGTCAGGGGGACACTGAAGCTTTCTTT. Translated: CASSLFGQGDTEAFF.

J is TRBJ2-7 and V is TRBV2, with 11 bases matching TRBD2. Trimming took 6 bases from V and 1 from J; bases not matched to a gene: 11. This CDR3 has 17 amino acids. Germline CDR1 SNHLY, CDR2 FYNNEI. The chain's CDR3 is CASRLGLAGGSSYEQYF. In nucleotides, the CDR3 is TGTGCCAGCAGGCTGGGGCTAGCGGGAGGCTCTTCCTACGAGCAGTACTTC.

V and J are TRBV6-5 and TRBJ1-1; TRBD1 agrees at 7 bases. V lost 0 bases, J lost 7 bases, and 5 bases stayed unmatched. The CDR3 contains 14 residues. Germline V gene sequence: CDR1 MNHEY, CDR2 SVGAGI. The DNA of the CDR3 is TGTGCCAGCAGTTACTCGACAGGGCGGGGTGAAGCTTTCTTT. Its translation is CASSYSTGRGEAFF.

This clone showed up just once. This CDR3 is CATRPDSGRREQYF. CDR3 nucleotide sequence: TGTGCCACCCGACCGGATAGCGGGAGGAGGGAGCAGTACTTC. The genes are TRBV15 and TRBJ2-7, with TRBD2 matching 10 bases. The V and J ends lost 8 bases and 7 bases, in that order; junction bases with no gene match: 11. CDR1 LNHNV and CDR2 YYDKDF come from the germline V gene (reference sequence). The CDR3 runs 14 residues. Full variable domain (rest looked up from reference TRBV15 and TRBJ2-7): DAMVIQNPRYQVTQFGKPVTLSCSQTLNHNVMYWYQQKSSQAPKLLFHYYDKDFNNEADTPDNFQSRRPNTSFCFLDIRSPGLGDTAMYLCATRPDSGRREQYFGPGTRLTVT.

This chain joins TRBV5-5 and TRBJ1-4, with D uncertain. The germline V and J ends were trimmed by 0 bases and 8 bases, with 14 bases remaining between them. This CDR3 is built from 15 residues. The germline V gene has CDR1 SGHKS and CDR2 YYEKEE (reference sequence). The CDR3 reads CASSLGTPRREKLFF. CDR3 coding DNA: TGTGCCAGCAGCTTGGGGACCCCCCGGAGGGAAAAACTGTTTTTT.